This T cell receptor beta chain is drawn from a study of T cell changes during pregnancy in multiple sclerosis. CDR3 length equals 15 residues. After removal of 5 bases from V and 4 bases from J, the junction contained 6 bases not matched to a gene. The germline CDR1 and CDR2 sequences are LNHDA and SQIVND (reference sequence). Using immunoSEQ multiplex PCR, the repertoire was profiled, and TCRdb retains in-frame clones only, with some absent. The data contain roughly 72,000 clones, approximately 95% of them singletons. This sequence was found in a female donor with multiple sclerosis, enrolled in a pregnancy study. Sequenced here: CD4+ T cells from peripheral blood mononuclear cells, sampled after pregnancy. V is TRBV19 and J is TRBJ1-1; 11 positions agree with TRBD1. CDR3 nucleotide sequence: TGTGCCAGTAGTGGAAGAGGGACAGGGGGCACTGAAGCTTTCTTT. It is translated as CASSGRGTGGTEAFF. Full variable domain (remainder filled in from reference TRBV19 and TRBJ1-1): DGGITQSPKYLFRKEGQNVTLSCEQNLNHDAMYWYRQDPGQGLRLIYYSQIVNDFQKGDIAEGYSVSREKKESFPLTVTSAQKNPTAFYLCASSGRGTGGTEAFFGQGTRLTVV.